The 5 T cell receptor beta chains listed next were all sequenced from one sample in a study of early T cells in non-severe SARS-CoV-2 infection (dated by TCRdb to the early 2020s). The receptor library was made with 5' RACE. Sequencing was performed on a NextSeq 500. Using fastp trimming at Q25 and MiXCR clonotype assembly, TCRdb reanalyzed the public sequencing data and kept in-frame beta chains. Rows with one shared CDR3 protein collapse into an entry with the most common genes and DNA. Within this sample are roughly 30,000 distinct CDR3 sequences, with roughly 4.7% of them counted one time only. About 6% of the sample rests with the top ten. The source material was whole blood. The receptors here all came from an adult who was a healthcare worker with PCR-confirmed SARS-CoV-2 infection or an uninfected control (not recorded which).

This clonotype was counted only a few times. The rearrangement joins TRBV11-2 to TRBJ1-1, with D perhaps TRBD1 (6 bases). V lost 3 bases, J lost 5 bases, and 13 bases lay in between. The CDR3 loop spans 14 amino acids. Germline lookup yields CDR1 SGHAT and CDR2 FQNNGV. CDR3 in DNA: TGTGCCAGCAGCTTTACCCAGGGGAAAACTGAAGCTTTCTTT. This translates into CASSFTQGKTEAFF.

This clonotype appeared a few times. V gene TRBV29-1 combines with J gene TRBJ2-7; D remains ambiguous. This CDR3 is built from 13 residues. Germline CDR1 SQVTM, CDR2 ANQGSEA. Trimming took 4 bases from V and 3 from J, leaving 13 bases between them. This CDR3 is CSVARKVHYEQYF. The DNA of the CDR3 is TGCAGCGTTGCTAGAAAGGTACACTACGAGCAGTACTTC.

This chain joins TRBV7-6 and TRBJ1-2, with a possible D match to TRBD1 (5 bases). V lost 2 bases to trimming and J lost 7 bases, with 11 bases between them. Germline CDR1 SGHVS, CDR2 FNYEAQ. This CDR3 region has 13 residues. The CDR3 DNA reads as TGTGCCAGCAGCTTAAGCCAGGGAAGTGGCTACACCTTC. Translated: CASSLSQGSGYTF.

The chain joins TRBV7-9 to TRBJ2-1; the match to TRBD2 covers 7 bases. V gave up 5 bases and J gave up 8 bases; unmatched junction bases: 12. The CDR3 is 15 residues long. The V gene's germline CDR1 is SEHNR and CDR2 FQNEAQ (reference sequence). The CDR3 region is CASSLGLGGGHEQFF. DNA for the CDR3: TGTGCCAGCAGCCTAGGACTAGGCGGCGGCCATGAGCAGTTCTTC. The entire variable domain, with the rest obtained from reference TRBV7-9 and TRBJ2-1, is as follows: DTGVSQNPRHKITKRGQNVTFRCDPISEHNRLYWYRQTLGQGPEFLTYFQNEAQLEKSRLLSDRFSAERPKGSFSTLEIQRTEQGDSAMYLCASSLGLGGGHEQFFGPGTRLTVL.

This clonotype has ten or more counts. The chain uses TRBV7-6 and TRBJ2-7, with D possibly TRBD2 on 6 matching bases. The germline V and J ends were trimmed by 2 bases and 1 base, with 15 bases remaining between them. Germline values: CDR1 SGHVS, CDR2 FNYEAQ. There are 16 residues in the CDR3. The CDR3 sequence: CASSLTKGTASYEQYF. The CDR3, as DNA: TGTGCCAGCAGCTTAACCAAAGGGACTGCTTCCTACGAGCAGTACTTC.